The rows below give T cell receptor beta chains drawn from one sample of a study of blood T cell repertoires in COVID-19. Here immunoSEQ multiplex PCR was the method, and the copy in TCRdb shows in-frame clones only, minus some. The sample has a few hundred thousand clones, just over 85% seen once. Sequenced sample: PBMCs or T cells enriched from blood (not recorded which). Every receptor here comes from a woman between 40 and 50 years old with acute COVID-19. Both conserved end residues are part of each CDR3. A D gene is named only where the DNA matches it firmly. Clone size is not always given. Where it is, it says once, few, many or a class for expanded clones.

.,13,TRBJ1-6,TRBV2,.,CASNLGGDSPLHF,TGTGCCAGTAACTTAGGCGGGGATTCACCCCTCCACTTT
TRBD1,15,TRBJ1-6,TRBV5-4,few,CASSPDRGPLSPLHF,TGTGCCAGCAGCCCGGACAGGGGGCCCCTATCCCCCCTCCACTTT
.,17,TRBJ2-3,TRBV5-1,.,CASSLWSGSLPPDTQYF,TGCGCCAGCAGCTTGTGGTCGGGGTCACTGCCCCCGGATACGCAGTATTTT
TRBD2,18,TRBJ2-3,TRBV28,.,CASSLKGGPRPLTDTQYF,TGTGCCAGCAGTTTAAAGGGAGGGCCCAGACCCCTCACAGATACGCAGTATTTT
TRBD1,13,TRBJ2-2,TRBV19,.,CASSIARGGELFF,TGTGCCAGTAGTATAGCCAGGGGGGGGGAGCTGTTTTTT
.,12,TRBJ1-1,TRBV30,.,CAWSGTGLEAFF,TGTGCCTGGAGTGGTACAGGGCTTGAAGCTTTCTTT
.,16,TRBJ2-4,TRBV5-1,.,CASSQETSGAKNIQYF,TGCGCCAGCAGCCAAGAGACCTCAGGAGCCAAAAACATTCAGTACTTC
.,13,TRBJ1-5,TRBV27,.,CASQGSYNQPQHF,TGTGCCAGCCAGGGGTCCTACAATCAGCCCCAGCATTTT
TRBD1,14,TRBJ1-4,TRBV29-1,once,CSVGRTGADEKLFF,TGCAGCGTTGGGAGGACAGGCGCCGATGAAAAACTGTTTTTT
.,14,TRBJ2-2,TRBV5-1,.,CASSFSPGTGELFF,TGCGCCAGCAGCTTTTCCCCGGGCACCGGGGAGCTGTTTTTT
TRBD2,14,TRBJ2-1,TRBV7-2,.,CASSPGLAYNEQFF,TGTGCCAGCAGCCCGGGACTAGCATACAATGAGCAGTTCTTC
TRBD1,15,TRBJ2-2,TRBV27,.,CASTSGGAGTGELFF,TGTGCCAGCACTTCAGGGGGCGCCGGTACCGGGGAGCTGTTTTTT
.,15,TRBJ1-6,TRBV28,.,CASSGTLGYNSPLHF,TGTGCCAGCAGTGGGACTCTCGGTTATAATTCACCCCTCCACTTT
TRBD1,19,TRBJ2-1,TRBV13,.,CASSSTLGTGTATYNEQFF,TGTGCCAGCAGCTCTACACTGGGAACCGGGACAGCTACCTACAATGAGCAGTTCTTC
.,17,TRBJ2-3,TRBV9,.,CASSGTSSTRDTDTQYF,TGTGCCAGCAGCGGAACTAGTTCTACACGGGACACAGATACGCAGTATTTT
TRBD1,16,TRBJ2-3,TRBV19,.,CASSMGTGLGTDTQYF,TGTGCCAGTAGTATGGGGACAGGGCTTGGCACAGATACGCAGTATTTT
TRBD2,17,TRBJ2-5,TRBV20-1,.,CSASRGGLAGVRETQYF,TGCAGTGCTAGTCGGGGGGGACTAGCGGGAGTAAGAGAGACCCAGTACTTC
.,13,TRBJ2-7,TRBV10-1,.,CASSLQGSYEQYF,TGCGCCAGCAGCTTACAGGGTTCGTACGAGCAGTACTTC
.,14,TRBJ2-2,TRBV29-1,once,CSVGRGSNTGELFF,TGCAGCGTTGGCCGGGGGTCGAACACCGGGGAGCTGTTTTTT
TRBD1,15,TRBJ1-1,TRBV28,.,CASSGGDRGNTEAFF,TGTGCCAGCAGTGGGGGGGACAGGGGGAACACTGAAGCTTTCTTT
TRBD1,17,TRBJ2-7,TRBV28,.,CASSIYLQGAMSYEQYF,TGTGCCAGCAGTATATACCTTCAGGGGGCAATGTCCTACGAGCAGTACTTC
.,13,TRBJ1-1,TRBV28,.,CASTPGGAIKAFF,TGTGCCAGCACCCCGGGTGGGGCGATCAAAGCTTTCTTT
TRBD1,12,TRBJ1-2,TRBV27,once,CASANRGYGYTF,TGTGCCAGCGCTAACAGGGGCTACGGCTACACCTTC
TRBD1,15,TRBJ2-3,TRBV4-1,.,CASSQPGQGSDTQYF,TGCGCCAGCAGCCAGCCGGGACAGGGGTCAGATACGCAGTATTTT
.,13,TRBJ1-3,TRBV6-5,.,CASSYWEGNTIYF,TGTGCCAGCAGTTACTGGGAGGGAAACACCATATATTTT
.,16,TRBJ2-1,TRBV5-6,.,CASSLGVGGSYNEQFF,TGTGCCAGCAGCTTGGGAGTAGGGGGATCCTACAATGAGCAGTTCTTC
.,16,TRBJ2-1,TRBV9,.,CASSVGWDNSYNEQFF,TGTGCCAGCAGCGTAGGCTGGGACAACTCCTACAATGAGCAGTTCTTC
TRBD1,15,TRBJ2-5,TRBV5-4,.,CASSPGTGGGETQYF,TGTGCCAGCAGCCCGGGGACAGGGGGCGGCGAGACCCAGTACTTC
TRBD2,19,TRBJ2-5,TRBV29-1,once,CSVEEKLAGGPRFRETQYF,TGCAGCGTTGAAGAAAAGCTAGCGGGAGGGCCGAGGTTTAGGGAGACCCAGTACTTC
TRBD1,15,TRBJ2-1,TRBV29-1,once,CSVALVTGSYNEQFF,TGCAGCGTTGCCCTTGTGACAGGGTCCTACAATGAGCAGTTCTTC
TRBD2,17,TRBJ2-1,TRBV25-1,.,CASSDPTLAGTRNEQFF,TGTGCCAGCAGTGACCCCACGTTAGCGGGAACAAGGAATGAGCAGTTCTTC
TRBD2,15,TRBJ2-7,TRBV5-1,few,CASSPRTSGGVEQYF,TGCGCCAGCAGCCCAAGGACTAGCGGGGGAGTTGAGCAGTACTTC
TRBD1,13,TRBJ2-1,TRBV18,.,CASSEGQGNEQFF,TGTGCCAGCTCAGAAGGACAGGGCAATGAGCAGTTCTTC
TRBD2,21,TRBJ2-3,TRBV4-3,once,CASSQELPGTSGREGTDTQYF,TGCGCCAGCAGCCAAGAACTCCCCGGGACTAGCGGGAGGGAGGGCACAGATACGCAGTATTTT
TRBD2,14,TRBJ2-7,TRBV30,.,CGVGTSGVPYEQYF,TGTGGAGTTGGGACTAGCGGGGTTCCCTACGAGCAGTACTTC
TRBD1,16,TRBJ2-7,TRBV5-1,.,CASSLAFGQGMYEQYF,TGCGCCAGCAGCTTGGCCTTCGGACAGGGGATGTACGAGCAGTACTTC
.,16,TRBJ2-7,TRBV28,.,CASSLYERQQSYEQYF,TGTGCCAGCAGTTTATATGAGAGACAGCAGTCCTACGAGCAGTACTTC
TRBD2,14,TRBJ2-7,TRBV2,many,CASRDTGGTYEQYF,TGTGCCAGCAGAGATACGGGGGGAACCTACGAGCAGTACTTC
TRBD1,19,TRBJ1-6,TRBV27,.,CASSEGTGGLSSYNSPLHF,TGTGCCAGCAGTGAGGGGACAGGGGGCTTGAGCTCCTATAATTCACCCCTCCACTTT
TRBD2,13,TRBJ2-1,TRBV2,.,CASRAGGGFEQFF,TGTGCCAGCAGGGCGGGAGGTGGGTTTGAGCAGTTCTTC
TRBD1,14,TRBJ2-7,TRBV13,.,CASSLGDRGTEQYF,TGTGCCAGCAGCTTAGGGGACAGGGGTACGGAGCAGTACTTC
.,12,TRBJ1-1,TRBV11-3,.,CASGGRDTEAFF,TGTGCCAGTGGCGGGAGGGACACTGAAGCTTTCTTT
TRBD2,15,TRBJ2-1,TRBV7-3,.,CASSLEAGGYNEQFF,TGTGCCAGCAGCTTGGAGGCGGGAGGTTACAATGAGCAGTTCTTC
TRBD2,15,TRBJ2-3,TRBV3-1/TRBV3-2,.,CASSRSGSTTDTQYF,TGTGCCAGCAGCCGTAGCGGGTCGACCACAGATACGCAGTATTTT
TRBD1,15,TRBJ2-3,TRBV28,.,CASSGGQGGTDTQYF,TGTGCCAGCAGTGGGGGACAGGGGGGCACAGATACGCAGTATTTT
TRBD1,15,TRBJ2-2,TRBV27,.,CASSHRGPLTGELFF,TGTGCCAGCAGTCACAGGGGCCCCCTCACCGGGGAGCTGTTTTTT
.,15,TRBJ2-7,TRBV19,few,CASSIGQGTSYEQYF,TGTGCCAGTAGTATAGGGCAGGGGACAAGCTACGAGCAGTACTTC
.,12,TRBJ2-7,TRBV10-3,many,CAISPLLGEQYF,TGTGCCATCAGTCCTCTACTCGGGGAGCAGTACTTC
TRBD2,16,TRBJ2-2,TRBV18,.,CASSPRAGGNTGELFF,TGTGCCAGCTCACCACGAGCGGGAGGGAACACCGGGGAGCTGTTTTTT
.,17,TRBJ1-6,TRBV3-1/TRBV3-2,.,CASSQDIGREIYSPLHF,TGTGCCAGCAGCCAAGATATAGGCAGGGAAATTTATTCACCCCTCCACTTT
.,14,TRBJ2-7,TRBV29-1,few,CSVSRGSRGEEQYF,TGCAGCGTTTCCCGGGGATCCCGGGGAGAAGAGCAGTACTTC
TRBD2,13,TRBJ2-7,TRBV7-2,.,CASTLAGGYEQYF,TGTGCCAGCACCTTAGCGGGAGGGTACGAGCAGTACTTC
.,13,TRBJ2-7,TRBV10-1,few,CASSKQSSYEQYF,TGCGCCAGCAGTAAACAGAGCTCCTACGAGCAGTACTTC
TRBD1,15,TRBJ1-3,TRBV28,.,CASSTTGSSGNTIYF,TGTGCCAGCAGTACGACAGGGAGCTCTGGAAACACCATATATTTT
TRBD2,15,TRBJ2-7,TRBV7-2,once,CASSPSGILSYEQYF,TGTGCCAGCAGCCCCAGCGGGATACTCTCCTACGAGCAGTACTTC
TRBD1,15,TRBJ2-2,TRBV6-5,.,CASSPGTGGTGELFF,TGTGCCAGCAGTCCCGGGACAGGGGGGACCGGGGAGCTGTTTTTT
.,13,TRBJ2-1,TRBV28,.,CASNRLAYNEQFF,TGTGCCAGCAATCGGCTAGCGTACAATGAGCAGTTCTTC
TRBD1,18,TRBJ2-3,TRBV7-9,.,CASSVLPGQKLRTDTQYF,TGTGCCAGCAGCGTCCTCCCGGGACAGAAGTTGAGAACGGATACGCAGTATTTT